This TCR beta chain is from a study of shared T cell receptors in the human thymus. The data were produced by immunoSEQ multiplex PCR, yet TCRdb's version contains in-frame clones alone and is incomplete. This sample yields under 850,000 clones, of which 88% are seen a single time; approximately 0.011% belongs to the top ten. Germline trimming cut 4 bases from V and 5 bases from J; bases unmatched to any gene: 9. In germline, CDR1 is SGHNT, CDR2 YYREEE (reference sequence). The CDR3 sequence is 15 residues long. These sequences were also reported in another study, on human thymus T cells. According to that study: Resections from corrective heart surgery provided thymus tissue. Across thymic and blood repertoires, the usage of V and J genes appeared to be biased. Unrelated people showed highly overlapping thymic repertoires, related research reported.

Sequencing was done on a sample of thymocytes. This receptor was taken from a boy under three years old with a congenital heart defect. The V gene is TRBV5-4, the J gene TRBJ2-7; 10 nucleotides line up with TRBD2. CDR3 protein: CASSRKREGRDEQYF. CDR3 in DNA: TGTGCCAGCAGCAGGAAGCGGGAGGGCCGAGACGAGCAGTACTTC.